The 27 T cell receptor beta chains below all came from one sample that was sequenced in a study of T cells in Graves' hyperthyroidism and ophthalmopathy. TCR beta CDR3 sequences were amplified from RNA transcripts. The TCR CDR3 first-round RT-PCR relied on the HTBI primer set. TCRdb re-called the multiplex PCR reads through MiXCR, storing one row per CDR3 protein. This table has about 840,000 distinct CDR3 sequences, 38% appearing once. Material: blood. These receptors were collected from a man aged 18 to 30 with Graves' hyperthyroidism.

A note on this clonotype: Sequence at one end of the junction differs from germline and may be a read error. The chain couples TRBV5-1 to TRBJ2-2; 8 nucleotides agree with TRBD1. The CDR3 loop spans 17 amino acids. The germline V gene has CDR1 SGHRS and CDR2 YFSETQ. The CDR3 reads CASSLRSGTGSTGELLF. The DNA of the CDR3 is TGCGCCAGCAGCTTGAGGTCTGGGACAGGATCGACCGGGGAGCTGCTTTTT.

This clonotype has just a few counts. This chain connects TRBV25-1 to TRBJ2-5; 8 nucleotides align to TRBD1. The CDR3 spans 17 residues. V shed 3 bases, J shed 4 bases, and the junction held 13 bases outside the gene matches. Germline assignment: CDR1 MGHDK and CDR2 SYGVNS. The CDR3 here is CASSDPPDRAFGETQYF. The CDR3 coding sequence is TGTGCCAGCAGTGATCCCCCGGACAGGGCCTTCGGAGAGACCCAGTACTTC.

This clonotype was seen at least ten times. This rearrangement joins TRBV25-1 to TRBJ2-5; 9 positions agree with TRBD2. In germline, CDR1 is MGHDK, CDR2 SYGVNS. With V trimmed by 7 bases and J by 0 bases, 9 bases remained unmatched. This CDR3 contains 16 residues. CDR3 protein: CASNPRASGNQETQYF. CDR3 DNA sequence: TGTGCCAGCAACCCTCGGGCTAGCGGGAACCAAGAGACCCAGTACTTC.

This clonotype was counted a few times. The V gene is TRBV6-5, the J gene TRBJ2-5; a weak D match, TRBD2 (5 bases). The CDR3 has 15 amino acids. Germline-derived CDR1 and CDR2 are MNHEY and SVGAGI. The ends were cut back, 6 bases at V and 5 bases at J, with 19 bases in the middle. This CDR3 is CASSYPPSSGETQYF. Written as DNA, the CDR3 is TGTGCCAGCAGCTACCCCCCCAGCTCGGGGGAGACCCAGTACTTC.

This clonotype was counted a few times. This sequence joins TRBV9 and TRBJ2-3; 7 bases are shared with TRBD2. The trim removed 4 bases at V and 4 bases at J, leaving 9 bases unmatched. Germline V gene sequence: CDR1 SGDLS, CDR2 YYNGEE. The CDR3 consists of 15 residues. DNA for the CDR3: TGTGCCAGCAGCTCGCGGACGGGGGGAGCAGATACGCAGTATTTT. It translates to CASSSRTGGADTQYF.

The chain has TRBV9 and TRBJ1-2; 7 positions match TRBD1. The germline gives CDR1 SGDLS, CDR2 YYNGEE. The V segment lost 6 bases and the J segment 8 bases; nucleotides outside the gene matches: 7. The CDR3 is 12 amino acids. The CDR3 is CASTLTGSGYTF. The CDR3 DNA reads as TGTGCCAGCACCCTGACAGGGAGCGGCTACACCTTC.

The chain recombines TRBV4-1 with TRBJ2-7, with D possibly TRBD2 on 5 matching bases. Trimming took 4 bases from V and 2 from J, leaving 12 bases between them. The V gene's germline CDR1 is MGHRA and CDR2 YSYEKL. This CDR3 contains 14 residues. The CDR3 region is CASSLGILTYEQYF. CDR3 DNA: TGCGCCAGCAGCCTCGGGATTCTTACCTACGAGCAGTACTTC.

The chain combines TRBV19 with TRBJ2-7, with 9 bases that match TRBD1. Germline CDR1 and CDR2: LNHDA and SQIVND (reference sequence). The CDR3 length is 14 residues. V lost 2 bases, J lost 4 bases, and 3 bases stayed unmatched. CDR3 sequence (DNA): TGTGCCAGTAGTATATGGACAGGGGAGTACGAGCAGTACTTC. Residues: CASSIWTGEYEQYF.

This chain connects TRBV7-8 to TRBJ2-5; 12 bases match TRBD1. In germline, CDR1 is SGHVS, CDR2 FQNEAQ. The junction had 7 bases not matched to a gene; V was cut back by 3 bases and J by 5 bases. The CDR3 runs 16 residues. Written as DNA, the CDR3 is TGTGCCAGCAGCTTGGGGACAGGGGGCCCCCGTGAGACCCAGTACTTC. As protein: CASSLGTGGPRETQYF.

This clonotype was seen more than once but under ten times. V gene TRBV20-1 combines with J gene TRBJ1-1, with a weak D call TRBD1 (5 bases). The CDR3 is made up of 13 amino acids. In germline, CDR1 is DFQATT, CDR2 SNEGSKA (reference sequence). The germline V and J ends were trimmed by 3 bases and 4 bases, with 12 bases remaining between them. The CDR3 region is CSARSLQGTEAFF. CDR3 bases: TGCAGTGCTAGGTCTCTCCAGGGCACTGAAGCTTTCTTT.

The chain couples TRBV6-1 to TRBJ2-5; unclear D gene. V gave up 7 bases and J gave up 2 bases, with 20 bases separating them. CDR3 length equals 16 residues. Germline CDR1 is MNHNS and CDR2 is SASEGT. The CDR3 DNA is TGTGCCAGCACCCAAACGAGGCAGACCATGCAAGAGACCCAGTACTTC. Translation gives CASTQTRQTMQETQYF.

The chain uses TRBV19 and TRBJ1-5; no definite D call. The germline CDR1 and CDR2 sequences are LNHDA and SQIVND (reference sequence). There are 15 residues in the CDR3. V was clipped by 11 bases and J by 0 bases, with 17 bases between them. The CDR3: CAWSERSVSNQPQHF. The CDR3 nucleotides read TGTGCCTGGAGTGAGAGGTCAGTTAGCAATCAGCCCCAGCATTTT.

The rearrangement joins TRBV2 to TRBJ1-6, with 10 bases fitting TRBD1. The CDR3 length is 16 residues. The V and J ends lost 6 bases and 10 bases, in that order; junction bases with no gene match: 12. The V gene's germline CDR1 is SNHLY and CDR2 FYNNEI. The CDR3 coding sequence is TGTGCCAGCAGCTTGGCCGGGACAGGGGTTTTATCACCCCTCCACTTT. Amino acids: CASSLAGTGVLSPLHF.

The chain combines TRBV24-1 with TRBJ1-5; tentatively, D is TRBD1 (5 bases). This CDR3 contains 15 residues. Trimming stripped 4 bases from V and 3 bases from J, with 12 bases between. CDR1 and CDR2 (germline): KGHDR, SFDVKD. The CDR3 coding sequence is TGTGCCACCAGTGACCCGACAGCAGACAATCAGCCCCAGCATTTT. This sequence encodes CATSDPTADNQPQHF.

This clonotype occurred a few times. This sequence joins TRBV7-4 and TRBJ2-2; the D gene is possibly TRBD2 (5 bases). V was trimmed by 5 bases and J by 0 bases, leaving 10 bases between them. CDR1 is SGHVT, CDR2 SQSDAQ, per germline. This CDR3 is built from 15 residues. CDR3 in DNA: TGTGCCAGCAGCGGAAGACTAACGAACACCGGGGAGCTGTTTTTT. Translating gives CASSGRLTNTGELFF. Complete variable domain (other parts from reference TRBV7-4 and TRBJ2-2): GAGVSQSPRYKVAKRGRDVALRCDSISGHVTLYWYRQTLGQGSEVLTYSQSDAQRDKSGRPSGRFSAERPERSVSTLKIQRTEQGDSAVYLCASSGRLTNTGELFFGEGSRLTVL.

This clonotype was seen at least ten times. The CDR3 nucleotides are TGCAGTGCCGACACAGGGGGCACTGAAGCTTTCTTT. As protein: CSADTGGTEAFF. This chain uses TRBV20-1 with TRBJ1-1, with TRBD1 matching over 8 bases. CDR3 length: 12 residues. CDR1 DFQATT and CDR2 SNEGSKA come from the germline V gene (reference sequence). Trimming removed 6 bases from V and 4 bases from J; junction bases left unmatched: 4.

This clonotype appeared many times. The chain is built from TRBV10-3 and TRBJ1-5; possibly TRBD1 for D (5 bases). CDR1 is ENHRY, CDR2 SYGVKD, per germline. V dropped 0 bases and J dropped 7 bases, with 16 bases sitting between them. The CDR3 has 16 amino acids. The CDR3 here is CAISESSVGVNQPQHF. The DNA for the CDR3 is TGTGCCATCAGTGAGTCGAGTGTAGGGGTAAACCAGCCCCAGCATTTT.

The V call is TRBV13, the J call TRBJ1-1; 11 nucleotides line up with TRBD1. V lost 5 bases and J lost 3; bases outside the gene matches: 5. The CDR3 consists of 15 residues. Looked up from germline, CDR1 is PRHDT and CDR2 is FYEKMQ (reference sequence). CDR3 protein: CASSTRTGGYTEAFF. The CDR3 coding sequence is TGTGCCAGCAGCACCCGGACAGGGGGCTACACTGAAGCTTTCTTT.

This clonotype was found a few times. The CDR3 spells CASSVGLENTEAFF. As DNA, the CDR3 is TGTGCCAGCAGCGTAGGACTAGAGAACACTGAAGCTTTCTTT. This chain links TRBV9 with TRBJ1-1; D gene uncertain. V lost 0 bases and J 1 base, leaving 7 bases between the germline ends. This CDR3 is 14 amino acids long. Germline V gene data show CDR1 as SGDLS and CDR2 as YYNGEE.

The chain joins TRBV20-1 to TRBJ2-5, with D possibly TRBD2 on 5 matching bases. Germline loops: CDR1 DFQATT, CDR2 SNEGSKA (reference sequence). Trimming took 4 bases from V and 5 from J, leaving 23 bases between them. The CDR3 sequence is 16 residues long. DNA for the CDR3: TGCAGTGCTAAGCGGCAGGCGATTACGTTGGGTGAGACCCAGTACTTC. This sequence encodes CSAKRQAITLGETQYF.

The rearrangement uses TRBV4-1 and TRBJ1-2; 7 nucleotides align to TRBD1. The CDR3 runs 15 residues. V shed 1 base, J shed 6 bases, and the junction held 8 bases outside the gene matches. The germline V gene encodes CDR1 MGHRA and CDR2 YSYEKL. The CDR3 is CASSQVEGDSDGYTF. For the CDR3, the DNA is TGCGCCAGCAGCCAAGTGGAAGGGGACAGCGATGGCTACACCTTC.

This clonotype was counted many times. The chain joins TRBV24-1 to TRBJ2-5; TRBD1 aligns across 7 bases. Germline values: CDR1 KGHDR, CDR2 SFDVKD. The V gene end was trimmed by 3 bases and the J gene end by 3 bases; junction bases not matched to a gene: 9. The CDR3 has 16 residues. CDR3 coding DNA: TGTGCCACCAGTGATCTTTTGGAGACAGGGAAAGAGACCCAGTACTTC. Residues: CATSDLLETGKETQYF.

In its sample, this clonotype was seen once. The CDR3 coding sequence is TGTGCCAGCAGTCCGGGACAGACGCTCTTCTCTGGGGCCAACGTCCTGACTTTC. Protein sequence: CASSPGQTLFSGANVLTF. V and J are TRBV25-1 and TRBJ2-6; 7 positions match TRBD1. The CDR3 consists of 18 residues. V trimming: 5 bases; J trimming: 0 bases; junction bases outside the gene matches: 10. Germline CDR1 is MGHDK and CDR2 is SYGVNS.

On this clonotype itself: This may come from a read error, since a much larger clone is one base off. The rearrangement joins TRBV2 to TRBJ2-5, with D perhaps matching TRBD2 (5 bases). This CDR3 is 13 amino acids long. V dropped 3 bases and J dropped 5 bases, with 10 bases sitting between them. Per the germline V gene, CDR1 is SNHLY and CDR2 is FYNNEI. CDR3 nucleotides: TGTGCCAGCAGTGATGGACTGGGGGAGACCCAGTACTTC. Its translation is CASSDGLGETQYF.

A note on this clonotype: Without the conserved terminal phenylalanine or tryptophan, this CDR3 likely stems from a read error. V and J are TRBV7-9 and TRBJ1-1; D is unresolved. Looked up from germline, CDR1 is SEHNR and CDR2 is FQNEAQ (reference sequence). Between the trimmed V and J ends, which lost 2 bases and 5 bases, there was a span of 3 bases. This CDR3 spans 11 amino acids. CDR3 nucleotides: TGTGCCAGCAGCTTATCAACTGAAGCTTTCCTT. Translation: CASSLSTEAFL.

The gene calls are TRBV6-6 and TRBJ1-5, with D unresolved. CDR1 is MNHNY and CDR2 is SVGAGI in the germline V gene (reference sequence). The CDR3 runs to 15 residues. Between the trimmed V and J ends, which lost 6 bases and 0 bases, there was a span of 12 bases. The CDR3 sequence: CASRPPPNSNQPQHF. The CDR3, as DNA: TGTGCCAGCAGACCCCCCCCAAATAGCAATCAGCCCCAGCATTTT.

The sample holds many counts of this clonotype. The V gene is TRBV15, the J gene TRBJ1-6, with D hard to call. The CDR3 sequence is 16 residues long. CDR1 LNHNV and CDR2 YYDKDF come from the germline V gene (reference sequence). V lost 0 bases and J lost 5, with 11 bases in between. CDR3 loop: CATSRDPRTDNSPLHF. CDR3 nucleotide sequence: TGTGCCACCAGCAGAGATCCACGGACGGATAATTCACCCCTCCACTTT.